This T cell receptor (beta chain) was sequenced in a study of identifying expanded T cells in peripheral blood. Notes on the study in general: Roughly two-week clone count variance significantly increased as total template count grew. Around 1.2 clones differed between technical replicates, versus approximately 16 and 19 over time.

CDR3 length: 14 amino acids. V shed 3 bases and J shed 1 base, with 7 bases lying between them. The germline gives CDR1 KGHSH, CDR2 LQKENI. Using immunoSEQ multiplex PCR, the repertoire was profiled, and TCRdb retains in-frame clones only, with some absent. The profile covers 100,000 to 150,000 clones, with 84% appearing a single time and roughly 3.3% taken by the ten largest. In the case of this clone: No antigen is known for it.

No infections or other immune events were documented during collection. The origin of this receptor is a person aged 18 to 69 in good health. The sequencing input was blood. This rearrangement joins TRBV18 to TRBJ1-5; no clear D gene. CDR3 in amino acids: CASSPAQSNQPQHF. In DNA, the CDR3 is TGTGCCAGCTCACCTGCACAGAGCAATCAGCCCCAGCATTTT. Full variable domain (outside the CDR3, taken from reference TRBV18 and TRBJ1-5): NAGVMQNPRHLVRRRGQEARLRCSPMKGHSHVYWYRQLPEEGLKFMVYLQKENIIDESGMPKERFSAEFPKEGPSILRIQQVVRGDSAAYFCASSPAQSNQPQHFGDGTRLSIL.